These T cell receptor beta chains were read from a single sample in a study of shared T cell receptors in the human thymus. Produced via immunoSEQ multiplex PCR; TCRdb's table is partial and in-frame only. Of just under 550,000 clones in the sample, 75% to 80% are singletons; the top ten hold 0.013%. The same specimen was also included in a second study, on human thymus T cells.

Material for sequencing was thymocytes. The receptors were gathered from a boy less than two years old with a congenital heart defect. Each CDR3 is given with its conserved first and last residue. A D gene is named only where the DNA matches it firmly. Size tells how often a clone was seen (once, few, many) or the class of an expanded clone, and some rows leave it out.

V	J	D	length	size	DNA	CDR3
TRBV28	TRBJ2-7	TRBD1	15	.	TGTGCCAGCAGTTACGTCCGGGACAGGGCGCACGAGCAGTACTTC	CASSYVRDRAHEQYF
TRBV2	TRBJ2-4	TRBD1	17	.	TGTGCCAGCAGGGGACAGGGTGACCGCCTGCCGGAAAACATTCAGTACTTC	CASRGQGDRLPENIQYF
TRBV7-2	TRBJ2-7	TRBD2	15	.	TGTGCCAGCAGCTTAGAACAGGCTAGCGGGGCCGAGCAGTACTTC	CASSLEQASGAEQYF
TRBV14	TRBJ2-7	TRBD2	15	once	TGTGCCAGCAGCCGTACCGGGACTAGCGGCTACGAGCAGTACTTC	CASSRTGTSGYEQYF
TRBV4-2	TRBJ2-3	TRBD2	17	.	TGTGCCAGCAGCCAAGATCAGGAGGGGAGGGGTCCAGATACGCAGTATTTT	CASSQDQEGRGPDTQYF
TRBV7-4	TRBJ1-2	.	19	.	TGTGCCAGCAGCTTATCTCCCAGGGGCCGTTTAACCCTGAACTATGGCTACACCTTC	CASSLSPRGRLTLNYGYTF
TRBV29-1	TRBJ2-1	TRBD2	15	.	TGCAGCGTTGTCACTAGCGGGAGGGGGTGCAATGAGCAGTTCTTC	CSVVTSGRGCNEQFF
TRBV5-4	TRBJ1-2	TRBD1	13	.	TGTGCCAGCAGTCAAGACAGGGGTGATGGCTACACCTTC	CASSQDRGDGYTF
TRBV4-2	TRBJ2-3	TRBD2	15	.	TGTGCCAGCAGCCAGGGGAGGGCCACGACAGATACGCAGTATTTT	CASSQGRATTDTQYF
TRBV9	TRBJ2-7	TRBD2	15	.	TGTGCCAGCAGCGCGGGGGGGCATTTCTCCTACGAGCAGTACTTC	CASSAGGHFSYEQYF
TRBV29-1	TRBJ2-5	TRBD2	15	once	TGCAGCGTTGATTTGCGGGAGCCCACCCAAGAGACCCAGTACTTC	CSVDLREPTQETQYF
TRBV25-1	TRBJ2-1	TRBD2	17	.	TGTGCCAGCAGAGCGGGAGGCCAAATCCAAAACAACAATGAGCAGTTCTTC	CASRAGGQIQNNNEQFF
TRBV7-6	TRBJ2-1	TRBD2	18	once	TGTGCCAGCAGCTTAGCTCCTAGCGGGAGGACCTCCTACAATGAGCAGTTCTTC	CASSLAPSGRTSYNEQFF
TRBV5-4	TRBJ2-7	TRBD2	14	.	TGTGCCAGCTCAACTAGCGGGAGTGTCTACGAGCAGTACTTC	CASSTSGSVYEQYF
TRBV11-3	TRBJ2-5	.	15	.	TGTGCCAGCAGCCTTACAACCCCGTACCAAGAGACCCAGTACTTC	CASSLTTPYQETQYF
TRBV5-6	TRBJ2-2	.	17	.	TGTGCCAGCAGCTCTCCGAGGAGCCCACTAGGTTCAGGGGAGCTGTTTTTT	CASSSPRSPLGSGELFF
TRBV9	TRBJ2-1	.	17	.	TGTGCCAGCAGCCCAGAATCGGGGTCGAGCTCCTACAATGAGCAGTTCTTC	CASSPESGSSSYNEQFF
TRBV28	TRBJ1-2	.	13	.	TGTGCCAGCAGACTGATAGGGGACTATGGCTACACCTTC	CASRLIGDYGYTF
TRBV27	TRBJ2-1	TRBD2	15	.	TGTGCCAGCAGTTTATCAGCGGGAGGGCCGGATGAGCAGTTCTTC	CASSLSAGGPDEQFF
TRBV19	TRBJ1-2	TRBD1	17	.	TGTGCCAGTAGTATGGGGAAACAGGGGGCCCGGGACTATGGCTACACCTTC	CASSMGKQGARDYGYTF
TRBV4-2	TRBJ2-7	.	15	.	TGTGCCAGCAGCCAAGGGGTAGCGGAGGGTTACGAGCAGTACTTC	CASSQGVAEGYEQYF
TRBV27	TRBJ2-3	.	19	.	TGTGCCAGCAGTTTATCCCCTGGGGGAGGCGCTATTAGCACAGATACGCAGTATTTT	CASSLSPGGGAISTDTQYF
TRBV25-1	TRBJ2-7	TRBD1	13	.	TGTGCCAGCAGTCGCAACAGGGGGGACGAGCAGTACTTC	CASSRNRGDEQYF
TRBV11-2	TRBJ2-5	TRBD1	14	.	TGTGCCAGCAGCTTAACAGACAGGGGAGAGACCCAGTACTTC	CASSLTDRGETQYF
TRBV11-3	TRBJ1-2	TRBD1	16	.	TGTGCCAGCAGCCTCGAGGGCCGACAGGGAAATCGGGGCTACACCTTC	CASSLEGRQGNRGYTF
TRBV5-5	TRBJ1-2	TRBD1	12	.	TGTGCCAGCAGCCTGACAGGGCGAGGCTACACCTTC	CASSLTGRGYTF
TRBV10-1	TRBJ2-1	TRBD2	14	.	TGCGCCAGCAGTGAGTCGATCGGGGGGGATGAGCAGTTCTTC	CASSESIGGDEQFF
TRBV30	TRBJ1-2	.	11	once	TGTGCCTGCTCCAGTAACTATGGCTACACCTTC	CACSSNYGYTF
TRBV7-6	TRBJ1-1	.	16	.	TGTGCCAGCAGCCCTCGGGGTACCTCGGGGGGCACTGAAGCTTTCTTT	CASSPRGTSGGTEAFF
TRBV27	TRBJ2-7	.	14	.	TGTGCCAGCCCCGACTCGTCATTTTCCTACGAGCAGTACTTC	CASPDSSFSYEQYF
TRBV27	TRBJ2-5	TRBD2	12	.	TGTGCCAGCAGTCCGGGACTAGCGAGTCGGTACTTC	CASSPGLASRYF
TRBV5-5	TRBJ2-7	.	14	.	TGTGCCAGCAGCTTCCTAGGGGGAAGCTACGAGCAGTACTTC	CASSFLGGSYEQYF
TRBV7-4	TRBJ1-1	.	15	.	TGTGCCAGCAGCTTAGGAGGGAACCTTAACACTGAAGCTTTCTTT	CASSLGGNLNTEAFF
TRBV11-2	TRBJ2-7	TRBD2	13	.	TGTGCCAGCAGCCCGACTAGCGCGAACGAGCAGTACTTC	CASSPTSANEQYF
TRBV6-1	TRBJ2-7	.	12	.	TGTGCCAGCACCCCCAGCGGTGACGAGCAGTACTTC	CASTPSGDEQYF
TRBV5-1	TRBJ2-1	.	14	.	TGCGCCAGCAGCTTTGGCGGTAAATACAATGAGCAGTTCTTC	CASSFGGKYNEQFF
TRBV27	TRBJ2-7	.	15	.	TGTGCCAGCAGTTTATTTGTGGGAGGCTCCTACGAGCAGTACTTC	CASSLFVGGSYEQYF
TRBV6-1	TRBJ2-5	.	12	.	TGTGCCAGCAGTTCAGTACAAGAGACCCAGTACTTC	CASSSVQETQYF
TRBV6-1	TRBJ2-7	.	16	.	TGTGCCAGCAGTGAAACGCGAACAGGGAGATCCTACGAGCAGTACTTC	CASSETRTGRSYEQYF
TRBV4-1	TRBJ2-1	TRBD2	17	few	TGCGCCAGCAGCCAGTTCCCCCAGCGGGAGGGGATAGGTGAGCAGTTCTTC	CASSQFPQREGIGEQFF
TRBV7-2	TRBJ2-1	TRBD1	16	.	TGTGCCAGCAGCCCACCCAGGGGGCCCTCCTACAATGAGCAGTTCTTC	CASSPPRGPSYNEQFF
TRBV7-9	TRBJ2-5	TRBD2	14	.	TGTGCCAGCAGCTTAACGGTAGCGGGGGCCCCCCAGTACTTC	CASSLTVAGAPQYF
TRBV6-5	TRBJ1-2	TRBD1	12	few	TGTGCCAGCACTAGACAGGGGGATGGCTACACCTTC	CASTRQGDGYTF
TRBV29-1	TRBJ2-5	TRBD2	17	.	TGCAGCGTTGAAGATCCCCAACTAGCGGGGGTACAAGAGACCCAGTACTTC	CSVEDPQLAGVQETQYF
TRBV11-2	TRBJ2-1	.	14	.	TGTGCCAGCAGCCCCGGGACTCCTATCCATGAGCAGTTCTTC	CASSPGTPIHEQFF
TRBV11-1	TRBJ2-7	TRBD2	18	.	TGTGCCAGCAGCTTCACTAGCGGGAGGGCCCCTAGCTCCTACGAGCAGTACTTC	CASSFTSGRAPSSYEQYF
TRBV4-3	TRBJ2-1	TRBD2	18	few	TGCGCCAGCAGCCAAGAAGAGGAGAGCGGGAAATCCTACAATGAGCAGTTCTTC	CASSQEEESGKSYNEQFF
TRBV7-9	TRBJ2-5	TRBD2	19	.	TGTGCCAGCAGCTTAGCATTCGCTAGCGGAAGGGTCGACCAAGAGACCCAGTACTTC	CASSLAFASGRVDQETQYF
TRBV6-1	TRBJ1-2	.	13	.	TGTGCCAGCACTGAAGGAGCCTTCTATGGCTACACCTTC	CASTEGAFYGYTF
TRBV7-9	TRBJ2-7	TRBD2	16	.	TGTGCCAGCAGCTCAGGACTAGCGGGATTTATCTACGAGCAGTACTTC	CASSSGLAGFIYEQYF
TRBV6-5	TRBJ2-7	TRBD2	15	.	TGTGCCAGCAGTTACCCTAGCGGGAGAGGGTACGAGCAGTACTTC	CASSYPSGRGYEQYF
TRBV4-3	TRBJ1-1	.	14	.	TGCGCCAGCAGCCAAGGTCCAGGGGCCCCTGAAGCTTTCTTT	CASSQGPGAPEAFF
TRBV20-1	TRBJ2-7	.	11	.	TGCAGTGCTAGAGAATCCGGCGAGCAGTACTTC	CSARESGEQYF